The rows below give T cell receptor beta chains drawn from one sample of a study of blood T cell repertoires in COVID-19. The table came from immunoSEQ multiplex PCR; TCRdb's copy has only in-frame clones and leaves some out. Of roughly 160,000 clones listed, around four fifths are singletons. Sequencing was carried out using PBMCs or T cells enriched from blood (not recorded which). The receptors were gathered from a woman aged 60-75 years who had recovered from COVID-19. CDR3s include the opening cysteine and the closing phenylalanine or tryptophan. D genes are given only for firm matches. Expanded clones are given a class, and other clones once, few, many or no size at all.

abundance	j_gene	v_gene	d_gene	CDR3aa	CDR3nt
.	TRBJ1-2	TRBV6-5	.	CASSYLQGSSGYTF	TGTGCCAGCAGTTACCTTCAGGGATCCTCCGGCTACACCTTC
.	TRBJ1-1	TRBV7-8	TRBD1	CASSLETGVRAEAFF	TGTGCCAGCAGCTTAGAGACAGGGGTGCGGGCTGAAGCTTTCTTT
.	TRBJ2-1	TRBV5-1	TRBD1	CASSLRQGKNNEQFF	TGCGCCAGCAGCCTTAGACAGGGGAAGAACAATGAGCAGTTCTTC
.	TRBJ2-3	TRBV19	TRBD2	CASSIGALAGHSTDTQYF	TGTGCCAGTAGTATTGGGGCACTAGCGGGACATAGCACAGATACGCAGTATTTT
once	TRBJ1-2	TRBV7-9	.	CASSVTSTWGYTF	TGTGCCAGCAGCGTGACAAGTACCTGGGGCTACACCTTC
.	TRBJ1-2	TRBV9	TRBD1	CASSGDRYDRDNYGYTF	TGTGCCAGCAGCGGGGATCGATACGACAGGGATAACTATGGCTACACCTTC
.	TRBJ2-7	TRBV6-5	TRBD1	CASTLRGPFEQYF	TGTGCCAGCACCCTAAGGGGGCCCTTCGAGCAGTACTTC
.	TRBJ2-1	TRBV19	.	CASSNRDTGANEQFF	TGTGCCAGTAGTAACCGGGACACCGGTGCGAATGAGCAGTTCTTC
once	TRBJ1-1	TRBV6-5	.	CASSRNPSVNTEAFF	TGTGCCAGCAGCCGTAACCCCAGCGTTAACACTGAAGCTTTCTTT
.	TRBJ1-4	TRBV6-1	.	CASSEVRGWGEKLFF	TGTGCCAGCAGTGAAGTTCGGGGGTGGGGTGAAAAACTGTTTTTT